Presented here are 18 T cell receptor beta chains from one specimen sequenced in a study of blood T cell repertoires in COVID-19. Using immunoSEQ multiplex PCR, the repertoire was profiled, and TCRdb retains in-frame clones only, with some absent. The data hold approximately 470,000 clones, with roughly 90% observed a single time. The sequenced sample consisted of PBMCs or T cells enriched from blood (not recorded which). These receptors were taken from a young woman who had recovered from COVID-19.

The V call is TRBV28, the J call TRBJ2-1; 7 bases are a match to TRBD2. CDR1 is MDHEN and CDR2 is SYDVKM in the germline V gene. The CDR3 runs to 14 residues. Trimming at V came to 6 bases and at J to 5 bases, leaving 7 bases not matched to a gene. The CDR3 here is CASSVGGSNNEQFF. In DNA form, the CDR3 reads TGTGCCAGCAGCGTCGGGGGGTCTAACAATGAGCAGTTCTTC.

Only a few counts were recorded for this clone. The chain is built from TRBV5-1 and TRBJ1-2; the match to TRBD1 covers 7 bases. Trimming at V came to 2 bases and at J to 0 bases, leaving 10 bases not matched to a gene. CDR3 length equals 17 residues. CDR1 and CDR2 (germline): SGHRS, YFSETQ. CDR3 in amino acids: CASSFKTSGTANYGYTF. In DNA form, the CDR3 reads TGCGCCAGCAGCTTTAAAACTTCAGGGACAGCTAACTATGGCTACACCTTC.

This clone has a single count. The chain has TRBV5-1 and TRBJ2-1; 9 bases line up with TRBD1. The J segment lost 3 bases and the V segment lost 3 bases, leaving 4 bases of the junction unmatched. CDR3 length: 15 amino acids. The germline V gene has CDR1 SGHRS and CDR2 YFSETQ. This CDR3 is CASSSGTGNYNEQFF. The CDR3, as DNA: TGCGCCAGCAGCTCCGGGACAGGGAACTACAATGAGCAGTTCTTC. Full variable domain (rest looked up from reference TRBV5-1 and TRBJ2-1): KAGVTQTPRYLIKTRGQQVTLSCSPISGHRSVSWYQQTPGQGLQFLFEYFSETQRNKGNFPGRFSGRQFSNSRSEMNVSTLELGDSALYLCASSSGTGNYNEQFFGPGTRLTVL.

The chain couples TRBV15 to TRBJ1-5; 9 nucleotides match TRBD1. V was clipped by 3 bases and J by 3 bases; unmatched bases: 6. This CDR3 comprises 16 residues. Germline lookup yields CDR1 LNHNV and CDR2 YYDKDF (reference sequence). CDR3 in amino acids: CATSRGQGSNNQPQHF. CDR3 in DNA: TGTGCCACCAGCAGGGGACAGGGTTCAAACAATCAGCCCCAGCATTTT.

The chain joins TRBV4-1 to TRBJ2-3, with a weak D call TRBD2 (6 bases). Trimming stripped 5 bases from V and 3 bases from J, with 24 bases between. The CDR3 covers 18 residues. Germline V gene lookup returns CDR1 MGHRA and CDR2 YSYEKL. DNA of the CDR3: TGCGCCAGCAGCTCCACCCCCGGGACTTTTAAGAGTACAGATACGCAGTATTTT. Protein: CASSSTPGTFKSTDTQYF.

The rearrangement joins TRBV10-3 to TRBJ2-5; the match to TRBD1 covers 10 bases. Germline CDR1 is ENHRY and CDR2 is SYGVKD. V shed 3 bases and J 2 bases; nucleotides not matched to a gene: 3. This CDR3 spans 15 amino acids. The CDR3 loop is CAISDRQGAQETQYF. CDR3 bases: TGTGCCATCAGTGACCGACAGGGGGCGCAAGAGACCCAGTACTTC.

Comment on this clone: Different DNA sequences within this sample yield the same CDR3. V usage is TRBV10-3 and J usage is TRBJ1-1; D is ambiguous. The CDR3 sequence is 15 residues long. V shed 0 bases and J shed 1 base, with 9 bases lying between them. Germline V gene sequence: CDR1 ENHRY, CDR2 SYGVKD. The CDR3 DNA is TGTGCCATCAGTGAGTCGGCAGAGGAGAACACTGAAGCTTTCTTT. It yields the protein CAISESAEENTEAFF.

The chain links TRBV2 to TRBJ2-6; unclear D gene. CDR1 SNHLY and CDR2 FYNNEI come from the germline V gene. Trimming left V 5 bases short and J 2 bases short, with 7 bases between. The CDR3 length is 14 residues. Here the CDR3 DNA reads TGTGCCAGCAGTCCCCTCGCTGGGGCCAACGTCCTGACTTTC. Its protein product is CASSPLAGANVLTF.

A word on this clone: This same CDR3 is encoded by further DNA sequences in the sample. The rearrangement uses TRBV5-4 and TRBJ1-2; the D is unclear. Germline CDR1 SGHNT, CDR2 YYREEE (reference sequence). Deletions cut 4 bases from V and 4 bases from J, with 11 bases between. The CDR3 is made up of 13 amino acids. CDR3 loop: CASSPPGGYGYTF. CDR3 nucleotides: TGTGCCAGCAGCCCCCCAGGAGGCTATGGCTACACCTTC.

This chain links TRBV27 with TRBJ2-1, with 15 positions matching TRBD2. CDR1 is MNHEY, CDR2 SMNVEV, per germline (reference sequence). V trimming: 5 bases; J trimming: 2 bases; junction bases outside the gene matches: 7. The CDR3 is 18 residues long. CDR3 amino acids: CASSGRTSGGGTYNEQFF. As DNA, the CDR3 is TGTGCCAGCAGTGGAAGGACTAGCGGGGGGGGAACCTACAATGAGCAGTTCTTC.

This rearrangement joins TRBV9 to TRBJ1-1, with D possibly TRBD1 on 6 matching bases. Germline CDR1 is SGDLS and CDR2 is YYNGEE. The CDR3 contains 16 residues. Trimming removed 0 bases at V and 7 bases at J, with 19 bases between. CDR3 in amino acids: CASSVGPLGGGGEAFF. The CDR3 DNA is TGTGCCAGCAGCGTAGGCCCTTTGGGGGGCGGGGGTGAAGCTTTCTTT.

V usage is TRBV14 and J usage is TRBJ2-7; TRBD1 matches at 10 bases. The CDR3 covers 15 residues. Germline assignment: CDR1 SGHDN and CDR2 FVKESK. Losses at the gene ends were 3 bases for V and 7 bases for J; bases not matched to a gene: 9. Here the CDR3 DNA reads TGTGCCAGCAGCCACAGGACAGGGGGGACGTGGGAGCAGTACTTC. Translation: CASSHRTGGTWEQYF.

This sequence joins TRBV28 and TRBJ1-2, with D uncertain. CDR1 and CDR2 from the germline V gene are MDHEN and SYDVKM. V shed 4 bases and J shed 5 bases, with 17 bases lying between them. This CDR3 region has 15 residues. The CDR3, as DNA: TGTGCCAGCAGTTCAACGGACTTTTCCCGGTATGGCTACACCTTC. It translates to CASSSTDFSRYGYTF.

This rearrangement joins TRBV2 to TRBJ2-1; the D gene is possibly TRBD2 (6 bases). Per the germline V gene, CDR1 is SNHLY and CDR2 is FYNNEI. V was cut by 6 bases and J by 9 bases, with 18 bases left in between. This CDR3 spans 14 amino acids. CDR3 protein: CASRGFGGGGEQFF. CDR3 DNA: TGTGCCAGCAGGGGCTTCGGGGGAGGCGGTGAGCAGTTCTTC.

The CDR3 DNA follows: TGTGCCAGCAGCTTCGGGGGTCTAATCCTCTCTGGAAACACCATATATTTT. It translates to CASSFGGLILSGNTIYF. V is TRBV11-2 and J is TRBJ1-3; D is possibly TRBD1 (5 bases). In germline, CDR1 is SGHAT, CDR2 FQNNGV. V was trimmed by 3 bases and J by 0 bases, leaving 15 bases between them. The CDR3 loop spans 17 amino acids.

V gene TRBV10-3 combines with J gene TRBJ1-1; TRBD1 matches at 9 bases. The germline CDR1 and CDR2 sequences are ENHRY and SYGVKD. V was pared by 4 bases and J by 2 bases, with 11 bases of the junction left unmatched. This CDR3 comprises 17 residues. CDR3 amino acids: CAISVGQGWESNTEAFF. The CDR3 DNA sequence: TGTGCCATCAGTGTCGGACAGGGGTGGGAGAGTAACACTGAAGCTTTCTTT.

The V gene is TRBV3-1 (or the pseudogene TRBV3-2), the J gene TRBJ2-5; a possible D gene is TRBD2 (6 bases). The germline V gene encodes CDR1 LGHDT and CDR2 YNNKEL (reference sequence). The germline V and J ends were trimmed by 8 bases and 6 bases, with 16 bases remaining between them. The CDR3 extends over 13 amino acids. This CDR3 reads CASHPGGGKTQYF. In nucleotides, the CDR3 is TGTGCCAGCCACCCCGGGGGTGGGAAGACCCAGTACTTC.

J is TRBJ1-1 and V is TRBV5-8; D uncertain. The CDR3 consists of 12 residues. The germline CDR1 and CDR2 sequences are SGHTS and YDEGEE. The V end lost 2 bases, the J end lost 5 bases, and 7 bases lay between the germline ends. The CDR3 sequence is CASSFDLTEAFF. The CDR3 DNA follows: TGTGCCAGCAGCTTCGACTTGACTGAAGCTTTCTTT.